The 27 T cell receptor beta chains listed next were all sequenced from one sample in a study of cytomegalovirus exposure and HLA in healthy donors. The repertoire was sequenced with immunoSEQ multiplex PCR; TCRdb's copy has only in-frame clones and lacks some. The data hold 220,000 or so clones, with roughly 83% observed a single time. Sequencing was performed on PBMCs. The receptors stem from a woman younger than 45 in good health and CMV-seropositive.

V is TRBV9 and J is TRBJ2-1; 9 bases match TRBD2. The CDR3 contains 17 residues. J gave up 0 bases and V 1 base, and 5 bases lay outside the gene matches. Germline V lookup: CDR1 SGDLS, CDR2 YYNGEE. The DNA of the CDR3 is TGTGCCAGCAGCGTACTAGCGGGGTTAAGCTCCTACAATGAGCAGTTCTTC. Amino acid sequence: CASSVLAGLSSYNEQFF.

This clone was seen more than once but under ten times. V is TRBV18 and J is TRBJ1-1; D is unresolved. The CDR3 is 12 amino acids. Germline assignment: CDR1 KGHSH and CDR2 LQKENI. V shed 4 bases and J shed 1 base, with 4 bases lying between them. CDR3 sequence: CASSLENTEAFF. In nucleotides, the CDR3 is TGTGCCAGCTCACTGGAGAACACTGAAGCTTTCTTT.

This clone was found a few times. One end of the junction fails to match germline, which may point to a read error. The rearrangement joins TRBV10-2 to TRBJ1-1; 7 nucleotides line up with TRBD1. This CDR3 is built from 11 residues. Germline CDR1 WSHSY, CDR2 SAAADI. The CDR3: CACRGGTEAFF. DNA of the CDR3: TGCGCCTGCAGGGGGGGGACTGAAGCTTTCTTT.

V and J are TRBV10-3 and TRBJ1-2; 9 positions agree with TRBD1. Germline V gives CDR1 ENHRY, CDR2 SYGVKD. The CDR3 sequence is 15 residues long. Trimming cost V 4 bases and J 4 bases; bases outside gene matches: 7. DNA of the CDR3: TGTGCCATCAGTGTTACAGGGGGCTCTGGCTATGGCTACACCTTC. This encodes CAISVTGGSGYGYTF.

V usage is TRBV10-3 and J usage is TRBJ2-3; D not certain. V lost 4 bases to trimming and J lost 6 bases, with 5 bases between them. This CDR3 is 11 amino acids long. Germline V gene lookup returns CDR1 ENHRY and CDR2 SYGVKD. CDR3 sequence reads: CAISAGDTQYF. CDR3 in DNA: TGTGCCATCAGTGCCGGGGATACGCAGTATTTT.

This clone showed up just once. The chain is built from TRBV27 and TRBJ2-3, with 10 bases matching TRBD2. Germline V gene data show CDR1 as MNHEY and CDR2 as SMNVEV (reference sequence). Trimming took 0 bases from V and 2 from J; bases not matched to a gene: 8. The CDR3 totals 18 residues. As DNA, the CDR3 is TGTGCCAGCAGTTTATCTCTAGCGGGGGAGTTTGCCACAGATACGCAGTATTTT. This encodes CASSLSLAGEFATDTQYF.

This clone has only one observation. The V call is TRBV6-5, the J call TRBJ1-1, with TRBD1 matching over 8 bases. Germline trimming cut 4 bases from V and 1 base from J; bases unmatched to any gene: 5. This CDR3 is 15 amino acids long. Germline loops: CDR1 MNHEY, CDR2 SVGAGI. DNA for the CDR3: TGTGCCAGCAGTTTCGACAGGGGAAGGAACACTGAAGCTTTCTTT. Translating it yields CASSFDRGRNTEAFF.

Comments on this clone: This may stem from a read error, because a much larger clone lies one nucleotide away. The genes are TRBV5-4 and TRBJ1-2; D is unclear. Germline loops: CDR1 SGHNT, CDR2 YYREEE (reference sequence). V was shortened by 0 bases and J by 3 bases, with 3 bases between the two germline ends. There are 12 residues in the CDR3. Here the CDR3 DNA reads TGTGCCAGCAGCTTGGGCGACTATGGCTACACCTTC. Residues: CASSLGDYGYTF.

This clone has only a few counts. V is TRBV4-1 and J is TRBJ1-4, with 7 bases that match TRBD1. Trimming took 4 bases from V and 3 from J; bases not matched to a gene: 5. Germline CDR1 MGHRA, CDR2 YSYEKL. The CDR3 is made up of 15 amino acids. The CDR3 DNA follows: TGCGCCAGCAGCCTAGGGGACAGAGCTAATGAAAAACTGTTTTTT. Protein: CASSLGDRANEKLFF.

The chain carries TRBV2 and TRBJ1-5; the D gene is possibly TRBD1 (6 bases). The V and J ends lost 6 bases and 6 bases respectively, with 18 bases between them. The CDR3 runs 15 residues. CDR1 and CDR2 from the germline V gene are SNHLY and FYNNEI. The CDR3 region has the DNA TGTGCCAGCAGCCTAAATGGGGTAGGGGGTCAGCCCCAGCATTTT. It is translated as CASSLNGVGGQPQHF.

This clone appeared once. The chain carries TRBV27 and TRBJ2-2; possibly TRBD2 for D (6 bases). Trimming took 2 bases from V and 4 from J, leaving 11 bases between them. The CDR3 is 15 residues long. Germline loops: CDR1 MNHEY, CDR2 SMNVEV (reference sequence). The CDR3 reads CASSLAGIVTGELFF. The CDR3 nucleotides read TGTGCCAGCAGTTTAGCGGGAATAGTCACCGGGGAGCTGTTTTTT.

The chain is built from TRBV5-1 and TRBJ2-5; weak D call: TRBD1 (6 bases). V lost 4 bases and J lost 5, with 12 bases in between. CDR3 length equals 13 residues. The germline V gene encodes CDR1 SGHRS and CDR2 YFSETQ. The CDR3 nucleotides are TGCGCCAGCAGCCCGACAGGTTCCGAGACCCAGTACTTC. Amino acid sequence: CASSPTGSETQYF.

The sample holds a few counts of this clone. The genes are TRBV2 and TRBJ1-5; no definite D call. The CDR3 has 12 amino acids. From germline, CDR1 is SNHLY and CDR2 FYNNEI. Trimming took off 2 bases at V and 10 bases at J, with 9 bases between the two ends. The CDR3 sequence: CASSELRDPQHF. CDR3 in DNA: TGTGCCAGCAGTGAATTGAGGGATCCCCAGCATTTT.

The rearrangement uses TRBV11-2 and TRBJ2-7; D is undetermined. This CDR3 has 11 amino acids. Germline V gene lookup returns CDR1 SGHAT and CDR2 FQNNGV. Trimming took 6 bases from V and 7 from J, leaving 10 bases between them. This CDR3 is CASRRGDEQYF. Here the CDR3 DNA reads TGTGCCAGCAGACGTGGGGATGAGCAGTACTTC.

This sequence joins TRBV4-1 and TRBJ2-1; D is ambiguous. V was trimmed by 0 bases and J by 0 bases, leaving 6 bases between them. Germline values: CDR1 MGHRA, CDR2 YSYEKL. The CDR3 contains 15 residues. For the CDR3, the DNA is TGCGCCAGCAGCCAAGAGGGTAGCTCCTACAATGAGCAGTTCTTC. The encoded protein is CASSQEGSSYNEQFF.

The CDR3 here is CASSPRPGGETEAFF. The DNA of the CDR3 is TGTGCCAGCAGCCCCCGACCGGGAGGGGAAACTGAAGCTTTCTTT. The J gene is TRBJ1-1, the V gene TRBV7-2; D is possibly TRBD1 (5 bases). The CDR3 runs 15 residues. Germline assignment: CDR1 SGHTA and CDR2 FQGNSA. V gave up 5 bases and J gave up 5 bases, with 18 bases separating them.

The CDR3: CASSLNPQIAGGSYEQYF. CDR3 sequence (DNA): TGTGCCAGCAGCCTGAATCCACAAATAGCGGGAGGGAGCTACGAGCAGTACTTC. The rearrangement joins TRBV7-3 to TRBJ2-7; 11 bases are shared with TRBD2. Germline CDR1 SGHTA, CDR2 FQGTGA. The V gene end was trimmed by 5 bases and the J gene end by 3 bases; junction bases not matched to a gene: 15. The CDR3 is 18 amino acids.

The gene calls are TRBV6-1 and TRBJ1-2; TRBD1 agrees at 7 bases. From germline, CDR1 is MNHNS and CDR2 SASEGT. Trimming removed 0 bases from V and 7 bases from J; junction bases left unmatched: 2. This CDR3 is 13 amino acids long. CDR3 region: CASSEAGQRGYTF. The CDR3 DNA reads as TGTGCCAGCAGTGAAGCGGGACAGCGTGGCTACACCTTC.

The CDR3 nucleotides read TGTGCCAGCACCCCAAGGGAGGGTTTGGACACTGAAGCTTTCTTT. Protein product: CASTPREGLDTEAFF. The V and J genes are TRBV6-5 and TRBJ1-1, with D uncertain. Between the trimmed V and J ends, which lost 7 bases and 3 bases, there was a span of 18 bases. CDR1 MNHEY and CDR2 SVGAGI come from the germline V gene. This CDR3 spans 15 amino acids.

The chain links TRBV9 to TRBJ2-1; D perhaps matches TRBD2 (6 bases). In germline, CDR1 is SGDLS, CDR2 YYNGEE. CDR3 length: 13 residues. V was shortened by 2 bases and J by 4 bases, with 7 bases between the two germline ends. CDR3 residues: CASSVLAYNEQFF. The CDR3 nucleotides are TGTGCCAGCAGCGTCCTAGCGTACAATGAGCAGTTCTTC.

This clone has a handful of counts. J is TRBJ1-2 and V is TRBV6-5, with D unclear. Trimming pared 4 bases from V and 7 bases from J, leaving 7 bases between. Germline V gives CDR1 MNHEY, CDR2 SVGAGI. This CDR3 is 11 amino acids long. The CDR3, as DNA: TGTGCCAGCAGTTCCGGGAGTGGCTACACCTTC. Amino acid sequence: CASSSGSGYTF.

The J gene is TRBJ1-3, the V gene TRBV11-3, with 9 bases matching TRBD1. CDR1 SGHNT and CDR2 YENEEA come from the germline V gene. Unmatched junction bases numbered 13, after V lost 3 bases and J lost 4 bases. The CDR3 totals 18 residues. The CDR3 is CASSLGFFGTGKGNTIYF. CDR3 in DNA: TGTGCCAGCAGCTTGGGCTTTTTCGGGACAGGGAAAGGAAACACCATATATTTT.

The J gene is TRBJ2-1, the V gene TRBV5-1; the D gene is possibly TRBD2 (6 bases). CDR1 and CDR2 from the germline V gene are SGHRS and YFSETQ. With 0 bases removed from V and 3 bases from J, the gap between germline ends came to 7 bases. The CDR3 runs 14 residues. CDR3 nucleotide sequence: TGCGCCAGCAGCTTGGAGGGAGGCTACAATGAGCAGTTCTTC. This codes for CASSLEGGYNEQFF.

The chain couples TRBV15 to TRBJ2-7; D perhaps matches TRBD1 (6 bases). The CDR3 length is 15 residues. CDR1 is LNHNV and CDR2 is YYDKDF in the germline V gene (reference sequence). Trimming took 1 base from V and 2 from J, leaving 12 bases between them. The CDR3 DNA is TGTGCCACCAGCAGAGCACGGACAGTAGCCTACGAGCAGTACTTC. It is translated as CATSRARTVAYEQYF.

The rearrangement uses TRBV5-1 and TRBJ1-3; D is unresolved. Germline loops: CDR1 SGHRS, CDR2 YFSETQ. Between the trimmed V and J ends, which lost 0 bases and 0 bases, there was a span of 7 bases. The CDR3 has 15 amino acids. This CDR3 reads CASSLDASSGNTIYF. For the CDR3, the DNA is TGCGCCAGCAGCTTGGACGCAAGCTCTGGAAACACCATATATTTT.

The chain employs TRBV20-1 and TRBJ2-1; no firm D call. CDR3 length equals 11 residues. V was cut by 7 bases and J by 5 bases, with 9 bases left in between. Germline CDR1 and CDR2: DFQATT and SNEGSKA (reference sequence). In nucleotides, the CDR3 is TGCAGTGGTACGGGTGACAATGAGCAGTTCTTC. Translation: CSGTGDNEQFF.

The chain uses TRBV28 and TRBJ1-2, with D hard to call. V was cut by 5 bases and J by 1 base, with 14 bases left in between. Germline CDR1 reads MDHEN; CDR2 reads SYDVKM. The CDR3 extends over 15 amino acids. The CDR3 coding sequence is TGTGCCAGCAGTGCCCCCGGACTTCTTAACTATGGCTACACCTTC. It translates to CASSAPGLLNYGYTF.